This entry lists 29 T cell receptor beta chains sequenced from one sample in a study of shared clonotypes between healthy human individuals. Generated by immunoSEQ multiplex PCR, the TCRdb table keeps only in-frame clones and is missing some. The table has about 1.1 million clones, 77% seen once. Sequenced material: memory CD4+ T cells from PBMCs. The subset was: CD45RA-negative fraction. Receptors were obtained from a man in his late teens or twenties in good health. Some clones in this sample may be carry-over from other donors' samples.

This chain connects TRBV4-1 to TRBJ1-1; 7 bases are a match to TRBD1. This CDR3 has 15 residues. The junction had 11 bases not matched to a gene; V was cut back by 0 bases and J by 10 bases. Germline V gene sequence: CDR1 MGHRA, CDR2 YSYEKL. As DNA, the CDR3 is TGCGCCAGCAGCCAAGATCCAAGTAGGGGGCTGGGAGCTTTCTTT. It specifies CASSQDPSRGLGAFF.

The chain uses TRBV4-1 and TRBJ2-7; D is possibly TRBD2 (6 bases). CDR1 and CDR2 from the germline V gene are MGHRA and YSYEKL. V dropped 0 bases and J dropped 2 bases, with 23 bases sitting between them. The CDR3 runs 19 residues. The CDR3 DNA reads TGCGCCAGCAGCCAAGATCGTCACGTTCCCGGGGGTACCGCCTACGAGCAGTACTTC. The encoded protein is CASSQDRHVPGGTAYEQYF.

The V gene is TRBV7-2, the J gene TRBJ2-5; 7 nucleotides align to TRBD2. V lost 5 bases to trimming and J lost 2 bases; unmatched junction nucleotides: 11. The CDR3 is 16 amino acids. CDR1 and CDR2 from the germline V gene are SGHTA and FQGNSA. DNA for the CDR3: TGTGCCAGCAGCCCCCGGTCGCTAGCGGCTCAAGAGACCCAGTACTTC. This gives the protein CASSPRSLAAQETQYF.

The chain combines TRBV4-1 with TRBJ1-2; 8 bases line up with TRBD1. Germline trimming cut 4 bases from V and 8 bases from J; bases unmatched to any gene: 9. Germline CDR1 is MGHRA and CDR2 is YSYEKL. The CDR3 is made up of 14 amino acids. The CDR3 DNA sequence: TGCGCCAGCAGCCGAACGGGACAGGCGGAGGGCTACACCTTC. This sequence encodes CASSRTGQAEGYTF.

The DNA of the CDR3 is TGTGCCAGCAGTTTTACAGGGGACTACAATGAGCAGTTCTTC. Its translation is CASSFTGDYNEQFF. The rearrangement links TRBV28 to TRBJ2-1, with 7 nucleotides matching TRBD1. V gave up 3 bases and J gave up 3 bases; unmatched junction bases: 2. CDR1 MDHEN and CDR2 SYDVKM come from the germline V gene. CDR3 size: 14 residues.

The rearrangement links TRBV28 to TRBJ2-3; the D gene is possibly TRBD1 (7 bases). The CDR3 is 15 residues long. V lost 8 bases, J lost 0 bases, and 15 bases lay in between. CDR1 MDHEN and CDR2 SYDVKM come from the germline V gene. In nucleotides, the CDR3 is TGTGCCAGCCATCAGGGGGGCGGGAGCACAGATACGCAGTATTTT. Protein: CASHQGGGSTDTQYF.

V and J are TRBV18 and TRBJ2-7; D gene ambiguous. Germline V gene data show CDR1 as KGHSH and CDR2 as LQKENI. The germline V and J ends were trimmed by 3 bases and 4 bases, with 4 bases remaining between them. The CDR3 sequence is 11 residues long. The CDR3 DNA reads as TGTGCCAGCTCACCCGAATACGAGCAGTACTTC. Translating gives CASSPEYEQYF.

The chain couples TRBV9 to TRBJ2-7, with 8 bases fitting TRBD2. The germline gives CDR1 SGDLS, CDR2 YYNGEE. J was trimmed by 5 bases and V by 0 bases; bases with no gene match: 13. The CDR3 sequence is 17 residues long. The CDR3 DNA reads TGTGCCAGCAGCGTAGTTGTGCGGGAGGAAACGTGGCACGAGCAGTACTTC. This gives the protein CASSVVVREETWHEQYF.

V usage is TRBV7-3 and J usage is TRBJ1-2; no clear D gene. The V gene lost 0 bases and the J gene lost 5 bases, with 10 bases spanning the gap. The CDR3 sequence is 14 residues long. Germline V CDR1 and CDR2: SGHTA, FQGTGA. The CDR3 reads CASSLTSADYGYTF. The CDR3 bases are TGTGCCAGCAGCTTAACCTCGGCGGATTATGGCTACACCTTC.

This clone was counted only a few times. The chain has TRBV28 and TRBJ1-1; tentatively, D is TRBD1 (6 bases). Looked up from germline, CDR1 is MDHEN and CDR2 is SYDVKM. V gave up 1 base and J gave up 11 bases, with 14 bases separating them. The CDR3 length is 13 residues. The DNA of the CDR3 is TGTGCCAGCAGTTTATATACAGGGTTAAGGGCTTTCTTT. Its protein is CASSLYTGLRAFF.

This sequence joins TRBV28 and TRBJ1-2; 11 nucleotides match TRBD1. This CDR3 region has 18 residues. Germline CDR1 reads MDHEN; CDR2 reads SYDVKM. Losses at the gene ends were 6 bases for V and 0 bases for J; bases not matched to a gene: 12. This CDR3 is CASRLRGTGGLANYGYTF. As DNA, the CDR3 is TGTGCCAGCAGGTTGCGGGGGACAGGGGGGCTAGCTAACTATGGCTACACCTTC.

This clone was counted between two and nine times. The CDR3 loop is CASSPIGSLGYTEAFF. The DNA for the CDR3 is TGTGCCAGCTCGCCGATAGGCTCGCTCGGCTACACTGAAGCTTTCTTT. The chain is built from TRBV25-1 and TRBJ1-1; no definite D call. This CDR3 is 16 amino acids long. Germline V gives CDR1 MGHDK, CDR2 SYGVNS. The V end was cut by 8 bases, the J end by 3 bases, with 22 bases between.

Here the CDR3 reads CASSSSRDSGNTIYF. CDR3 DNA sequence: TGTGCCAGCAGCAGTTCCAGGGACTCTGGAAACACCATATATTTT. V usage is TRBV7-9 and J usage is TRBJ1-3; D perhaps matches TRBD1 (5 bases). Looked up from germline, CDR1 is SEHNR and CDR2 is FQNEAQ (reference sequence). The CDR3 has 15 residues. The V end lost 5 bases, the J end lost 0 bases, and 11 bases lay between the germline ends.

The J gene is TRBJ1-1, the V gene TRBV5-4, with a possible D match to TRBD1 (6 bases). Trimming took 4 bases from V and 5 from J, leaving 21 bases between them. Germline CDR1 is SGHNT and CDR2 is YYREEE (reference sequence). The CDR3 length is 16 residues. The CDR3 region has the DNA TGTGCCAGCAGCCCGCGGGGAGGGGGGCGCGGGACTGAAGCTTTCTTT. It translates to CASSPRGGGRGTEAFF.

The chain recombines TRBV6-5 with TRBJ1-6, with D possibly being TRBD1 (6 bases). The length of the CDR3 is 12 residues. V lost 5 bases and J 17 bases, leaving 16 bases between the germline ends. The germline gives CDR1 MNHEY, CDR2 SVGAGI. The CDR3 loop is CASSAGTLRFHF. The CDR3 nucleotides are TGTGCCAGCAGTGCTGGGACACTCCGGTTCCACTTT.

The chain recombines TRBV5-4 with TRBJ1-2; 9 nucleotides agree with TRBD1. The CDR3 has 16 residues. V shed 0 bases, J shed 4 bases, and the junction held 7 bases outside the gene matches. CDR1 SGHNT and CDR2 YYREEE come from the germline V gene (reference sequence). The CDR3, as DNA: TGTGCCAGCAGCTTGGCCGAACAGGGGGCTGTCTATGGCTACACCTTC. Protein: CASSLAEQGAVYGYTF.

The chain links TRBV5-1 to TRBJ1-1, with D possibly TRBD1 on 5 matching bases. Per germline, CDR1 SGHRS and CDR2 YFSETQ. There are 15 residues in the CDR3. V dropped 0 bases and J dropped 2 bases, with 11 bases sitting between them. Written as DNA, the CDR3 is TGCGCCAGCAGCTTGGCGGGACTGAGAAACACTGAAGCTTTCTTT. It yields the protein CASSLAGLRNTEAFF.

The chain uses TRBV21-1 and TRBJ2-2; the table names TRBD1, a call not compared with the DNA. TRBV21-1 counts as a pseudogene. The CDR3 covers 15 residues. The DNA of the CDR3 is TGTGCCAGCAGCACCCGGGACAGGGAGGACGGGGAGCTGTTTTTT. This sequence encodes CASSTRDREDGELFF.

There are a few counts of this clone. The chain combines TRBV7-3 with TRBJ2-2; the match to TRBD1 covers 7 bases. J gave up 6 bases and V 4 bases, and 5 bases lay outside the gene matches. The CDR3 loop spans 14 amino acids. The germline V gene encodes CDR1 SGHTA and CDR2 FQGTGA. Written as DNA, the CDR3 is TGTGCCAGCAGCTCGCAGGGGGAAGCCGGGGAGCTGTTTTTT. Residues: CASSSQGEAGELFF.

The chain's CDR3 is CASSENGGGVLTF. The CDR3 DNA reads TGTGCCAGCAGTGAGAATGGGGGAGGCGTCCTGACTTTC. The rearrangement uses TRBV2 and TRBJ2-6, with D perhaps matching TRBD2 (6 bases). Germline V gene data show CDR1 as SNHLY and CDR2 as FYNNEI. The CDR3 is made up of 13 amino acids. V lost 3 bases and J 12 bases, leaving 12 bases between the germline ends.

The chain has TRBV5-1 and TRBJ2-7; perhaps TRBD2 as D (5 bases). Germline CDR1 SGHRS, CDR2 YFSETQ. The CDR3 is made up of 15 amino acids. The germline V and J ends were trimmed by 0 bases and 4 bases, with 14 bases remaining between them. DNA of the CDR3: TGCGCCAGCAGCTTGGCCGGATCCACGGGGTACGAGCAGTACTTC. Its translation is CASSLAGSTGYEQYF.

This clone is a singleton in its sample. This chain connects TRBV11-2 to TRBJ2-3, with 8 bases lining up with TRBD1. The J segment lost 6 bases and the V segment lost 2 bases, leaving 10 bases of the junction unmatched. CDR3 length equals 16 residues. CDR1 is SGHAT, CDR2 FQNNGV, per germline. In DNA form, the CDR3 reads TGTGCCAGCAGCTTACTGCAGGGGGCTATAGGGGATACGCAGTATTTT. Translating it yields CASSLLQGAIGDTQYF.

This chain uses TRBV19 with TRBJ2-3; no firm D call. CDR1 is LNHDA and CDR2 is SQIVND in the germline V gene (reference sequence). The V gene lost 3 bases and the J gene lost 0 bases, with 25 bases spanning the gap. CDR3 length: 20 residues. DNA of the CDR3: TGTGCCAGTAGTATCACCTCCTCCTCCTTTGGCAGAGATAGCACAGATACGCAGTATTTT. This sequence encodes CASSITSSSFGRDSTDTQYF.

The chain has TRBV7-9 and TRBJ2-7, with D possibly being TRBD1 (8 bases). Germline-derived CDR1 and CDR2 are SEHNR and FQNEAQ (reference sequence). Trimming cost V 4 bases and J 3 bases, with 22 bases left between them. This CDR3 contains 17 residues. The DNA of the CDR3 is TGTGCCAGCAGCTCGGGAGGCTACAGGGGGTCAGACTACGAGCAGTACTTC. This translates into CASSSGGYRGSDYEQYF.

In its sample, this clone was seen once. This chain connects TRBV6-5 to TRBJ2-5; no reliable D call. Germline assignment: CDR1 MNHEY and CDR2 SVGAGI. This CDR3 is 12 amino acids long. Trimming stripped 4 bases from V and 4 bases from J, with 7 bases between. CDR3 region: CASSFQGETQYF. The CDR3 region has the DNA TGTGCCAGCAGTTTTCAAGGAGAGACCCAGTACTTC.

The chain employs TRBV16 and TRBJ1-5; 10 bases map to TRBD1. Germline V gives CDR1 KGHSY, CDR2 FQNENV. Trimming removed 0 bases from V and 5 bases from J; junction bases left unmatched: 4. This CDR3 is built from 16 residues. The CDR3 region is CASSQSDRGYDQPQHF. DNA for the CDR3: TGTGCCAGCAGCCAATCGGACAGGGGGTATGATCAGCCCCAGCATTTT.

This chain uses TRBV5-5 with TRBJ2-6; D unresolved. Germline loops: CDR1 SGHKS, CDR2 YYEKEE (reference sequence). The CDR3 sequence is 15 residues long. The V gene lost 4 bases and the J gene lost 1 base, with 9 bases spanning the gap. The CDR3 loop is CASSPMGSGANVLTF. CDR3 bases: TGTGCCAGCAGCCCTATGGGGTCTGGGGCCAACGTCCTGACTTTC.

This clone turned up a few times. The gene calls are TRBV5-6 and TRBJ2-5; 7 bases are a match to TRBD1. V lost 4 bases and J lost 1; bases outside the gene matches: 13. The CDR3 totals 17 residues. Per the germline V gene, CDR1 is SGHDT and CDR2 is YYEEEE. The CDR3 coding sequence is TGTGCCAGCAGCCAAACAACAGGGGCTAGAGGCCAAGAGACCCAGTACTTC. Translated, it gives CASSQTTGARGQETQYF.

This chain uses TRBV9 with TRBJ1-5; 8 bases are shared with TRBD1. The V segment lost 3 bases and the J segment 6 bases; nucleotides outside the gene matches: 2. This CDR3 is 13 amino acids long. Germline CDR1 reads SGDLS; CDR2 reads YYNGEE. The CDR3 spells CASSDTGGQPQHF. In DNA form, the CDR3 reads TGTGCCAGCAGCGACACAGGGGGTCAGCCCCAGCATTTT.